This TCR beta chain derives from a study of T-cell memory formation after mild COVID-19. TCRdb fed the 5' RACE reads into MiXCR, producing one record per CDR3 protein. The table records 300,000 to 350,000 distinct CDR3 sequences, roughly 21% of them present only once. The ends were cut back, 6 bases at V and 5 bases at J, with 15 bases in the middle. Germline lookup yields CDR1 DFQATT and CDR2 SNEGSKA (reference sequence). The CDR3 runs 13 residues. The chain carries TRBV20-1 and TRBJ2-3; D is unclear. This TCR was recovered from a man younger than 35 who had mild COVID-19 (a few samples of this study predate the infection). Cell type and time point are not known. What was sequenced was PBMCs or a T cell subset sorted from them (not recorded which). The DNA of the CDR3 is TGCAGTGCCCCTGTGAACCTCGGAGATACGCAGTATTTT. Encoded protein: CSAPVNLGDTQYF.